Below, 14 T cell receptor beta chains from the same sample are listed, as sequenced in a study of T-cell reconstitution after alpha-beta-depleted transplantation in children. Unique molecular identifiers were used in preparing the TCRbeta library. One entry per CDR3 protein results from TCRdb running MiXCR on the PCR reads. The data show some 640,000 distinct CDR3 sequences, 15% to 20% seen once. The sequencing here drew on PBMCs from the stem cell graft donor, taken from the stem cell graft. These receptors came from a human donor who donated a stem cell graft to a child with acute myeloid leukemia.

This clonotype was detected ten times or more. V and J are TRBV20-1 and TRBJ2-1; 8 bases fit TRBD2. The length of the CDR3 is 14 residues. Trimming took 6 bases from V and 3 from J; bases not matched to a gene: 7. Germline-derived CDR1 and CDR2 are DFQATT and SNEGSKA (reference sequence). The CDR3 region is CSARFSGGYNEQFF. The CDR3 region has the DNA TGCAGTGCCCGGTTCAGCGGGGGCTACAATGAGCAGTTCTTC.

This clonotype was counted ten times or more. The rearrangement joins TRBV10-3 to TRBJ1-5; 8 bases are a match to TRBD1. The CDR3 totals 13 residues. CDR1 ENHRY and CDR2 SYGVKD come from the germline V gene. J lost 7 bases, V lost 6 bases, and 5 bases had no gene match. CDR3 in amino acids: CAISQGAEQPQHF. CDR3 bases: TGTGCCATCAGCCAGGGGGCGGAACAGCCCCAGCATTTT.

This clonotype showed up just a few times. J is TRBJ2-1 and V is TRBV9; D might be TRBD1 or TRBD2, each matching 6 bases. The V and J ends lost 2 bases and 2 bases respectively, with 11 bases between them. The CDR3 has 15 amino acids. CDR1 SGDLS and CDR2 YYNGEE come from the germline V gene. The CDR3 here is CASSVYGGAYNEQFF. CDR3 DNA: TGTGCCAGCAGCGTTTACGGGGGCGCCTACAATGAGCAGTTCTTC.

The V and J genes are TRBV15 and TRBJ1-1, with D possibly TRBD1 on 5 matching bases. The V gene lost 1 base and the J gene lost 4 bases, with 16 bases spanning the gap. This CDR3 is built from 16 residues. Per germline, CDR1 LNHNV and CDR2 YYDKDF (reference sequence). In DNA, the CDR3 is TGTGCCACCAGCAGAGGAGGGGCCTGGATTCGCACTGAAGCTTTCTTT. Translation gives CATSRGGAWIRTEAFF.

This clonotype was found a few times. The V gene is TRBV7-2, the J gene TRBJ2-5; no definite D call. The germline CDR1 and CDR2 sequences are SGHTA and FQGNSA. The V end lost 2 bases, the J end lost 4 bases, and 11 bases lay between the germline ends. The CDR3 spans 14 residues. In DNA form, the CDR3 reads TGTGCCAGCAGCTTAAACCTAGTTGGAGAGACCCAGTACTTC. This translates into CASSLNLVGETQYF.

This clonotype was seen ten or more times. V and J are TRBV20-1 and TRBJ2-3; possible D gene TRBD1, 7 bases. Germline assignment: CDR1 DFQATT and CDR2 SNEGSKA (reference sequence). V was cut by 3 bases and J by 6 bases, with 16 bases left in between. This CDR3 has 14 amino acids. The CDR3 region has the DNA TGCAGTGCTAGGAGGGGGCTGGGGGGCGATACGCAGTATTTT. Translation: CSARRGLGGDTQYF.

This clonotype was recorded at least ten times. The J gene is TRBJ2-2, the V gene TRBV6-6; D possibly corresponds to TRBD2 (6 bases). The CDR3 length is 13 residues. CDR1 MNHNY and CDR2 SVGAGI come from the germline V gene (reference sequence). V was shortened by 10 bases and J by 0 bases, with 9 bases between the two germline ends. CDR3 sequence: CAIGGSNTGELFF. DNA of the CDR3: TGTGCCATCGGGGGATCGAACACCGGGGAGCTGTTTTTT.

Many counts were recorded for this clonotype. The chain is built from TRBV20-1 and TRBJ1-6; 7 bases line up with TRBD1. The V gene's germline CDR1 is DFQATT and CDR2 SNEGSKA (reference sequence). The V segment lost 6 bases and the J segment 8 bases; nucleotides outside the gene matches: 13. There are 15 residues in the CDR3. The CDR3 spells CSAEGTVPGDSPLHF. The CDR3 bases are TGCAGTGCCGAGGGGACAGTCCCTGGGGATTCACCCCTCCACTTT.

This clonotype was seen repeatedly, ten times or more. V and J are TRBV20-1 and TRBJ1-1, with D possibly matching TRBD1 (6 bases). CDR1 is DFQATT, CDR2 SNEGSKA, per germline (reference sequence). The CDR3 sequence is 13 residues long. V lost 5 bases to trimming and J lost 10 bases, with 20 bases between them. DNA of the CDR3: TGCAGTGCTTCTAAAACAGGGCGATGGGGAGCTTTCTTT. Translation: CSASKTGRWGAFF.

This clonotype was seen many times. This chain uses TRBV20-1 with TRBJ2-1, with 15 bases lining up with TRBD2. CDR1 and CDR2 (germline): DFQATT, SNEGSKA (reference sequence). V trimming: 5 bases; J trimming: 7 bases; junction bases outside the gene matches: 6. The length of the CDR3 is 15 residues. Here the CDR3 DNA reads TGCAGTGCTGCCGGGACTAGCGGGGGGACTAATGAGCAGTTCTTC. This sequence encodes CSAAGTSGGTNEQFF.

The CDR3 DNA follows: TGTGCCAGCTCACCACGGGACAAGCCCTACGAGCAGTACGTC. Its translation: CASSPRDKPYEQYV. The gene calls are TRBV18 and TRBJ2-7; tentative D call: TRBD1 (6 bases). The CDR3 has 14 residues. The ends were cut back, 1 base at V and 2 bases at J, with 9 bases in the middle. Germline V CDR1 and CDR2: KGHSH, LQKENI.

As to this clonotype: A much larger clonotype is one base distant, so this may be a read error. The V and J genes are TRBV20-1 and TRBJ2-6, with 8 bases lining up with TRBD1. Germline-derived CDR1 and CDR2 are DFQATT and SNEGSKA (reference sequence). The trim removed 5 bases at V and 4 bases at J, leaving 4 bases unmatched. The CDR3 consists of 14 residues. The CDR3 DNA reads TGCAGTGCTTGGACAGGGATCGGGGCCAACGTCCTGACTTTC. It codes for CSAWTGIGANVLTF.

The chain has TRBV5-1 and TRBJ1-2; TRBD1 is a possible D gene (6 bases). The CDR3 has 14 residues. The V and J ends lost 2 bases and 2 bases respectively, with 10 bases between them. Germline-derived CDR1 and CDR2 are SGHRS and YFSETQ. The CDR3 sequence is CASSLTGTNYGYTF. In DNA, the CDR3 is TGCGCCAGCAGCTTAACAGGGACGAACTATGGCTACACCTTC.

This chain connects TRBV18 to TRBJ2-1; the D gene could be TRBD1 or TRBD2 (5 bases each). V was pared by 5 bases and J by 5 bases, with 13 bases between. This CDR3 has 14 amino acids. Germline CDR1 reads KGHSH; CDR2 reads LQKENI. CDR3 sequence (DNA): TGTGCCAGCTCATCTCGACTGGGGGACAATGAGCAGTTCTTC. It encodes CASSSRLGDNEQFF.